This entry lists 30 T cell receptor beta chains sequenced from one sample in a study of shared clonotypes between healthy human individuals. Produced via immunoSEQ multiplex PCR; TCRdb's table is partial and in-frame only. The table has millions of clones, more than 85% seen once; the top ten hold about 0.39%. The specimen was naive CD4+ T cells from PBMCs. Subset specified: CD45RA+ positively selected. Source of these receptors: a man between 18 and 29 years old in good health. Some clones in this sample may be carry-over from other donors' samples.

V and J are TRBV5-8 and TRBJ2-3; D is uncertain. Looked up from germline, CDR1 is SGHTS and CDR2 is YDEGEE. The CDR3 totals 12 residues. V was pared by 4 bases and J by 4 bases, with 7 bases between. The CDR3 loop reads CASSNPPDTQYF. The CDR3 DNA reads TGTGCCAGCAGCAACCCCCCAGATACGCAGTATTTT.

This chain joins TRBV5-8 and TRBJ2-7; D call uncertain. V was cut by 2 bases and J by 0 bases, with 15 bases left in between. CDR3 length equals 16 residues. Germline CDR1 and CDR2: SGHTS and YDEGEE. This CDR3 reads CASSFYLARNSYEQYF. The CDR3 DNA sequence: TGTGCCAGCAGCTTCTATCTGGCCAGGAACTCCTACGAGCAGTACTTC.

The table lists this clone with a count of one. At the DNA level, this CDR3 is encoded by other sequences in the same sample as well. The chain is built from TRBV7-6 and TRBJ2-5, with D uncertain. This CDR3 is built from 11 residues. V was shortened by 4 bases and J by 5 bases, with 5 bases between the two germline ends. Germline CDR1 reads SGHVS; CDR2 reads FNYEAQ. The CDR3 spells CASSSGETQYF. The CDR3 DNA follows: TGTGCCAGCAGCTCTGGGGAGACCCAGTACTTC.

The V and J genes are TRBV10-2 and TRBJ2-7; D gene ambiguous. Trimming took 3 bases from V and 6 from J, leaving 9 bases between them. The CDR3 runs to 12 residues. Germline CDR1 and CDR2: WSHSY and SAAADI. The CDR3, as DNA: TGCGCCAGCAGTGACCTCCTTCGCGAGCAGTACTTC. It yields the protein CASSDLLREQYF.

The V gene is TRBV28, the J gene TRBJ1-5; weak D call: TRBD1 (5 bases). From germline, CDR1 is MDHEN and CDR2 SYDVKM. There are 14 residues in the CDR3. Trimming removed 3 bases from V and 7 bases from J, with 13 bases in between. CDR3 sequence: CASSFRKDTQPQHF. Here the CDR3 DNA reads TGTGCCAGCAGTTTTCGGAAGGACACACAGCCCCAGCATTTT.

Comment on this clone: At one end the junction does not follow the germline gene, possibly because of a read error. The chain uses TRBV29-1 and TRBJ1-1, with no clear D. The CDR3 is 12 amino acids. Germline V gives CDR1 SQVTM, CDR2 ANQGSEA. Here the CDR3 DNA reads TGCAGCGCTAGGGATTCGAACACTGAAGCTTCCTTT. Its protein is CSARDSNTEASF.

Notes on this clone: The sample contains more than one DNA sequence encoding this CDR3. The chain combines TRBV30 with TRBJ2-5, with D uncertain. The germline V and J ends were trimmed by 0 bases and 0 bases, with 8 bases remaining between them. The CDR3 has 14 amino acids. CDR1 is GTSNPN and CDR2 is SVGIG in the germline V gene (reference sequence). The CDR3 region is CAWSVSTYQETQYF. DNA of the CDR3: TGTGCCTGGAGTGTGTCCACGTACCAAGAGACCCAGTACTTC. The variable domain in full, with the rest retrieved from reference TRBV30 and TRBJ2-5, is SQTIHQWPATLVQPVGSPLSLECTVEGTSNPNLYWYRQAAGRGLQLLFYSVGIGQISSEVPQNLSASRPQDRQFILSSKKLLLSDSGFYLCAWSVSTYQETQYFGPGTRLLVL.

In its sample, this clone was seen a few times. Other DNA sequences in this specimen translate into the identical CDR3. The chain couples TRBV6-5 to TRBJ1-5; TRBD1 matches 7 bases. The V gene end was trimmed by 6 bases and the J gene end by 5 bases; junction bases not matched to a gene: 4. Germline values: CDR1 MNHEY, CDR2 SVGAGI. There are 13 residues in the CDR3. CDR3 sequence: CASSPDRDQPQHF. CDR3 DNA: TGTGCCAGCAGCCCAGACAGGGATCAGCCCCAGCATTTT.

CDR3 amino acids: CASSVMASGYNEQFF. CDR3 in DNA: TGTGCCAGCAGCGTCATGGCTAGCGGGTACAATGAGCAGTTCTTC. The chain uses TRBV9 and TRBJ2-1, with TRBD2 matching 8 bases. The CDR3 is made up of 15 amino acids. Germline CDR1 is SGDLS and CDR2 is YYNGEE. J lost 4 bases, V lost 2 bases, and 5 bases had no gene match.

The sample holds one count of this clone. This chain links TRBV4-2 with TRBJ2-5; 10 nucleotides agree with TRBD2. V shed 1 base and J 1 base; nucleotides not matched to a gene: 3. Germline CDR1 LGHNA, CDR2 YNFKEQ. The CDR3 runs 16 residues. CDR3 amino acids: CASSQAASGSQETQYF. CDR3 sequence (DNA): TGTGCCAGCAGCCAAGCTGCTAGCGGGAGCCAAGAGACCCAGTACTTC.

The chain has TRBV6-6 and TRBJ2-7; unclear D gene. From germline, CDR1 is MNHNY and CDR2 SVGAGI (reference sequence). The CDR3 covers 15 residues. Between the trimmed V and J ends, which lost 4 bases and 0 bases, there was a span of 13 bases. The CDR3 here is CASSLGGTSSYEQYF. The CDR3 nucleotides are TGTGCCAGCAGTTTGGGTGGTACGAGCTCCTACGAGCAGTACTTC.

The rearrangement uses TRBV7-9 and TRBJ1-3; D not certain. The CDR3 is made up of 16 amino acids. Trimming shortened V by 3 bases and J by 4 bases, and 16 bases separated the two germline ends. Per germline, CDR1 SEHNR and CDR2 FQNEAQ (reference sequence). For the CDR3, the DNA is TGTGCCAGCAGCTTCGAGGCCGCTTCGCCGGGAAACACCATATATTTT. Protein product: CASSFEAASPGNTIYF.

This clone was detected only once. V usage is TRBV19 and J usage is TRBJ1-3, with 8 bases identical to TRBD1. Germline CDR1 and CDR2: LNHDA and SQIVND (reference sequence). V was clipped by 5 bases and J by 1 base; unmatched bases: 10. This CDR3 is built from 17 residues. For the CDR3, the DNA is TGTGCCAGTAGTGCAACCCGCCGGACAGGGTCTGGAAACACCATATATTTT. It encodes CASSATRRTGSGNTIYF.

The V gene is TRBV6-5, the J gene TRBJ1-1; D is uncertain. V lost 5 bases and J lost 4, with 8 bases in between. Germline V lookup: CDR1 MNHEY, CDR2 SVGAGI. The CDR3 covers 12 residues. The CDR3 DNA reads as TGTGCCAGCAGTGAACCCGGCACTGAAGCTTTCTTT. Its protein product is CASSEPGTEAFF.

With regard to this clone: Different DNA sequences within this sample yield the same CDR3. The CDR3 bases are TGCGCCAGCAGCTTGGGACAAGGGGTGAACACTGAAGCTTTCTTT. Translation: CASSLGQGVNTEAFF. The V gene is TRBV5-1, the J gene TRBJ1-1, with D maybe TRBD1 (5 bases). Looked up from germline, CDR1 is SGHRS and CDR2 is YFSETQ. Trimming pared 0 bases from V and 0 bases from J, leaving 9 bases between. CDR3 length: 15 residues.

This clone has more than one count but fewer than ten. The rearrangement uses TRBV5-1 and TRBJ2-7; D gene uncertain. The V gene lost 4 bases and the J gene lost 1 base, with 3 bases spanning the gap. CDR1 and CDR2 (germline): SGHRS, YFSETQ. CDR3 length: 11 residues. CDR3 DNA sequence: TGCGCCAGCAGCGAGTCCTACGAGCAGTACTTC. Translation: CASSESYEQYF.

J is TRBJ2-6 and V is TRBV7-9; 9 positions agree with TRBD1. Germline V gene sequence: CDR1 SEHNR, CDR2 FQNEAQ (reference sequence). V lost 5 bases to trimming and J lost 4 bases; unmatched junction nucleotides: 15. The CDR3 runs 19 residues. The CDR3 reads CASSPRIGTGRSGANVLTF. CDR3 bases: TGTGCCAGCAGCCCAAGAATAGGGACAGGGAGGTCCGGGGCCAACGTCCTGACTTTC. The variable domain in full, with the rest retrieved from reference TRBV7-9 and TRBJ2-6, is DTGVSQNPRHKITKRGQNVTFRCDPISEHNRLYWYRQTLGQGPEFLTYFQNEAQLEKSRLLSDRFSAERPKGSFSTLEIQRTEQGDSAMYLCASSPRIGTGRSGANVLTFGAGSRLTVL.

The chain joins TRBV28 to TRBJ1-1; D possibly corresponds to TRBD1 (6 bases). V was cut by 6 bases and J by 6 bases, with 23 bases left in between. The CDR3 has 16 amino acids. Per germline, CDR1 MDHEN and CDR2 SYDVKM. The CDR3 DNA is TGTGCCAGCAGACCCTCATTGGGACACTCGTTCGCTGAAGCTTTCTTT. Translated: CASRPSLGHSFAEAFF. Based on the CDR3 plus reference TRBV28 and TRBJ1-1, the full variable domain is DVKVTQSSRYLVKRTGEKVFLECVQDMDHENMFWYRQDPGLGLRLIYFSYDVKMKEKGDIPEGYSVSREKKERFSLILESASTNQTSMYLCASRPSLGHSFAEAFFGQGTRLTVV.

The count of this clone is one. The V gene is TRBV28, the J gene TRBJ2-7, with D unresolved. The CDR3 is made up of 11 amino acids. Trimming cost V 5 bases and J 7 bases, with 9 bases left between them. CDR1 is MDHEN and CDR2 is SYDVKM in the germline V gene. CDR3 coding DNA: TGTGCCAGCAGTCTGCGGCTGGAGCAGTACTTC. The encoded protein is CASSLRLEQYF.

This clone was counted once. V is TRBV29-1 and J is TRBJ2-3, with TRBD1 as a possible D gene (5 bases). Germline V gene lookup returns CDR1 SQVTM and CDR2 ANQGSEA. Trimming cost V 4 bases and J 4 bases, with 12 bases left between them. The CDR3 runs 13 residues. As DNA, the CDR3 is TGCAGCGTTGGTTCAGGGAATCCAGATACGCAGTATTTT. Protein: CSVGSGNPDTQYF.

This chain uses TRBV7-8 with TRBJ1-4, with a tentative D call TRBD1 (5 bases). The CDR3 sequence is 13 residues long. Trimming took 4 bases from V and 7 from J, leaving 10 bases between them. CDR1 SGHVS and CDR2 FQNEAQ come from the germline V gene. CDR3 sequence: CASSYGTSEKLFF. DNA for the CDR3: TGTGCCAGCAGCTATGGGACGTCTGAAAAACTGTTTTTT.

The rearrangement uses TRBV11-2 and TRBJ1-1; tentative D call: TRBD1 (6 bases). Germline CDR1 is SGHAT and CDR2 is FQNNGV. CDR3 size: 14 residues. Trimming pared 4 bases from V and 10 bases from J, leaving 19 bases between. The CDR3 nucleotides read TGTGCCAGCAGCTCAATCAGCGGGTCGGGGGCAGCTTTCTTT. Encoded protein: CASSSISGSGAAFF.

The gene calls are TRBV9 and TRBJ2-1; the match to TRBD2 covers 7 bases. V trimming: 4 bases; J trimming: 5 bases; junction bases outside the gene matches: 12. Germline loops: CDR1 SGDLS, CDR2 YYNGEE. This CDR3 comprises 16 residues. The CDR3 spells CASSPRGASGHNEQFF. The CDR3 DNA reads TGTGCCAGCAGCCCCCGCGGGGCTAGCGGCCACAATGAGCAGTTCTTC.

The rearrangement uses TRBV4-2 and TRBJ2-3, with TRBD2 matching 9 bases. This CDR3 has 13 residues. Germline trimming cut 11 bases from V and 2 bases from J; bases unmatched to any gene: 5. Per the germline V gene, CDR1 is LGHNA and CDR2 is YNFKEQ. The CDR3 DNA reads TGTGCCGCCAGCGGGAGGACCACAGATACGCAGTATTTT. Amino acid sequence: CAASGRTTDTQYF.

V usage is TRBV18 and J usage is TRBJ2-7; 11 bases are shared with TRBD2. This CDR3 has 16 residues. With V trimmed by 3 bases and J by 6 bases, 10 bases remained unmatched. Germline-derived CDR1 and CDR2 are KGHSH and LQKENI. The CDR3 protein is CASSPYITSGSGEQYF. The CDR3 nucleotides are TGTGCCAGCTCACCGTATATTACTAGCGGGAGTGGCGAGCAGTACTTC.

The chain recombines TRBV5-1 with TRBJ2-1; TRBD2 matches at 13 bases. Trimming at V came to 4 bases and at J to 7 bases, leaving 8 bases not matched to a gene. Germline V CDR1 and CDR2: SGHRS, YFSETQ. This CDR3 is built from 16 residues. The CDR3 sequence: CASSPRTSGSGNEQFF. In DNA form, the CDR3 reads TGCGCCAGCAGCCCGCGGACTAGCGGGAGTGGTAATGAGCAGTTCTTC.

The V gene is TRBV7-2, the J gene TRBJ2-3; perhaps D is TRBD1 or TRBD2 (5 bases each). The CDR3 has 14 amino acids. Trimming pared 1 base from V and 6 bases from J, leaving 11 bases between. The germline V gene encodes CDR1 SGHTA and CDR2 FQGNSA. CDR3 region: CASSLVAWGDTQYF. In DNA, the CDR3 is TGTGCCAGCAGCTTAGTAGCGTGGGGGGATACGCAGTATTTT.

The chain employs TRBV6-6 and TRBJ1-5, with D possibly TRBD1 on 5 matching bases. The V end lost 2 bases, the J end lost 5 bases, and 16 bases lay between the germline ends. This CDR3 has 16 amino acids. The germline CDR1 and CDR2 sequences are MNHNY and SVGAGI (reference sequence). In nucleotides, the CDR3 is TGTGCCAGCAGTTACCGGGTCGGGGCTATGGATCAGCCCCAGCATTTT. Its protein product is CASSYRVGAMDQPQHF.

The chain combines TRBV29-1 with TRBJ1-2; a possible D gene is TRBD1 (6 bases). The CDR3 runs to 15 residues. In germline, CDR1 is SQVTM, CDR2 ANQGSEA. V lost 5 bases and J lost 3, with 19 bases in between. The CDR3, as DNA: TGCAGCGTTTACAGGGAATCAGGCGGAGACTATGGCTACACCTTC. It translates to CSVYRESGGDYGYTF.

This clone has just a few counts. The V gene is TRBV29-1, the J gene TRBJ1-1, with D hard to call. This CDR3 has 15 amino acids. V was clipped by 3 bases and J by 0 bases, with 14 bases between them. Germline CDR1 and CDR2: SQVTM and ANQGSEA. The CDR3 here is CSVDVRGRLNTEAFF. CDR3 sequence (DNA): TGCAGCGTTGATGTCCGAGGACGGCTGAACACTGAAGCTTTCTTT. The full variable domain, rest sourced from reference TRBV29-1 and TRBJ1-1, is SAVISQKPSRDICQRGTSLTIQCQVDSQVTMMFWYRQQPGQSLTLIATANQGSEATYESGFVIDKFPISRPNLTFSTLTVSNMSPEDSSIYLCSVDVRGRLNTEAFFGQGTRLTVV.